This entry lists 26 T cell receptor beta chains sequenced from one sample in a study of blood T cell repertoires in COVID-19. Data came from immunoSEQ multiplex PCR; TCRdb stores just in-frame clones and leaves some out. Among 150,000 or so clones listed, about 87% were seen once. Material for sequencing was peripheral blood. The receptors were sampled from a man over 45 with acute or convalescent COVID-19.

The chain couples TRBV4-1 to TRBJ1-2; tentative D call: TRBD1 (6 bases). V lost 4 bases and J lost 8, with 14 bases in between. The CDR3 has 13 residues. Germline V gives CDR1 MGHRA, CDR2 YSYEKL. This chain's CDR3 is CASSLPGELGYTF. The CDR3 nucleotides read TGCGCCAGCAGCCTTCCAGGGGAGTTAGGCTACACCTTC.

The CDR3 sequence is CASSLASPEKLFF. In nucleotides, the CDR3 is TGTGCCAGCAGCTTGGCCTCCCCGGAAAAACTGTTTTTT. The J gene is TRBJ1-4, the V gene TRBV5-5; D not certain. The germline V and J ends were trimmed by 0 bases and 8 bases, with 8 bases remaining between them. Per germline, CDR1 SGHKS and CDR2 YYEKEE (reference sequence). CDR3 length: 13 residues.

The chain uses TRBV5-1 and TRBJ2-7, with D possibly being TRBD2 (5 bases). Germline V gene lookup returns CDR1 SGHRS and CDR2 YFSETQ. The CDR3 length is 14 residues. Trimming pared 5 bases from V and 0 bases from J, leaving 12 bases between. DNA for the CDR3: TGCGCCAGCAGAGTCTCGGGGAGCTCCTACGAGCAGTACTTC. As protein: CASRVSGSSYEQYF.

CDR3 amino acids: CASSFGGPSGYTF. DNA of the CDR3: TGTGCCAGCAGCTTTGGGGGCCCGAGTGGCTACACCTTC. This sequence joins TRBV11-2 and TRBJ1-2; possible D gene TRBD1, 6 bases. CDR1 and CDR2 (germline): SGHAT, FQNNGV. This CDR3 comprises 13 residues. V was trimmed by 3 bases and J by 7 bases, leaving 12 bases between them.

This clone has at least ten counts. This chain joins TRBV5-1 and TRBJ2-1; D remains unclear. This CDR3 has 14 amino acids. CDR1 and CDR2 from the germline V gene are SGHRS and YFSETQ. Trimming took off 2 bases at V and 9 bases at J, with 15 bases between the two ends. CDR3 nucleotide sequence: TGCGCCAGCAGCTTTGAAGCAGGTCTCCGTGAGCAGTTCTTC. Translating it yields CASSFEAGLREQFF.

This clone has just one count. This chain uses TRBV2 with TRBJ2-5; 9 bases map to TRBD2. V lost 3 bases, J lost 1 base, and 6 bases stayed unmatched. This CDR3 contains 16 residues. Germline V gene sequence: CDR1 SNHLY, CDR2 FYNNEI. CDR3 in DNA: TGTGCCAGCAGTGAGAGAGCGGGGGGCCCCCAAGAGACCCAGTACTTC. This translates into CASSERAGGPQETQYF.

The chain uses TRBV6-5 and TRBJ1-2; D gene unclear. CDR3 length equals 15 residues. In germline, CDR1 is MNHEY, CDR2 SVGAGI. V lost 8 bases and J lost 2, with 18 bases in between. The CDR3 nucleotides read TGTGCCAGCGGTTCCCTTCAGGCGGGAAACTATGGCTACACCTTC. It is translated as CASGSLQAGNYGYTF.

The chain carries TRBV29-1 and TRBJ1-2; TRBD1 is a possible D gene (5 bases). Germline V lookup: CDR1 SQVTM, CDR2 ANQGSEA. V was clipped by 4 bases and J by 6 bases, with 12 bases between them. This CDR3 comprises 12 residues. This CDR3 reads CSVGRGHNGYTF. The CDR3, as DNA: TGCAGCGTTGGAAGGGGTCATAATGGCTACACCTTC.

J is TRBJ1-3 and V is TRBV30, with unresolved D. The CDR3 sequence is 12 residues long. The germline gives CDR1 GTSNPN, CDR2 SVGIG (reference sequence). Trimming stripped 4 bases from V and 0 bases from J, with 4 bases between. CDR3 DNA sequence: TGTGCCTGGACAGGCTCTGGAAACACCATATATTTT. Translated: CAWTGSGNTIYF.

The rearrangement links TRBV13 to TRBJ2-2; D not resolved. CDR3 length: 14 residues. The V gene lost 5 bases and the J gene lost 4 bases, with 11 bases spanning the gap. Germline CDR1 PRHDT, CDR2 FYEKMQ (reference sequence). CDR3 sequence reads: CASSPTRRTGELFF. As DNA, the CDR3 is TGTGCCAGCAGCCCGACTCGACGCACCGGGGAGCTGTTTTTT.

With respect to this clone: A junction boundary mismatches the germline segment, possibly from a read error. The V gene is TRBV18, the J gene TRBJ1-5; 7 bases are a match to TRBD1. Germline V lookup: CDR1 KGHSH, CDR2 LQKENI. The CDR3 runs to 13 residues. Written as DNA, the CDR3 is TGTGCCACCTCACCAGGGGGGACTCAGCCCCAGCATTTT. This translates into CATSPGGTQPQHF.

CDR3 region: CASSREVPEAFF. Written as DNA, the CDR3 is TGTGCCAGCAGCCGGGAGGTTCCTGAAGCTTTCTTT. V usage is TRBV2 and J usage is TRBJ1-1, with D uncertain. V was trimmed by 6 bases and J by 6 bases, leaving 11 bases between them. The germline CDR1 and CDR2 sequences are SNHLY and FYNNEI. CDR3 length: 12 amino acids.

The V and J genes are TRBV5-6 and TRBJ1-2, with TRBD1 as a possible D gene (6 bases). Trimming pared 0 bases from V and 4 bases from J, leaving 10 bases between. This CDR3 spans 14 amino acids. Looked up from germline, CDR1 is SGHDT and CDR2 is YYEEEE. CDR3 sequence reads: CASSLGRGAYGYTF. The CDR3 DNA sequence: TGTGCCAGCAGCTTGGGCAGGGGAGCCTATGGCTACACCTTC.

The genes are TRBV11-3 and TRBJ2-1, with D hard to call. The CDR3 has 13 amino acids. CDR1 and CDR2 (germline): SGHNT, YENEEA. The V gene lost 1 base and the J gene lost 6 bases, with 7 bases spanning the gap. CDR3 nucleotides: TGTGCCAGCAGCTTAGGAGCAAGCAATGAGCAGTTCTTC. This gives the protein CASSLGASNEQFF.

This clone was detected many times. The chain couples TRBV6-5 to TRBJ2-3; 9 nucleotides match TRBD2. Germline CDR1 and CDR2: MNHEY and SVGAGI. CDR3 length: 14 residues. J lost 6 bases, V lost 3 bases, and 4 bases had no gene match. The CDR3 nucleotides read TGTGCCAGCAGTTATGAGCGGGGGGCCGATACGCAGTATTTT. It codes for CASSYERGADTQYF.

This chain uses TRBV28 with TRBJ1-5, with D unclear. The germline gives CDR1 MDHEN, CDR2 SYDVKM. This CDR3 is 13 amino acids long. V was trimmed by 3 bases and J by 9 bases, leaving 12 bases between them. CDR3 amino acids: CASSFGGIGPQHF. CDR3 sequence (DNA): TGTGCCAGCAGTTTCGGAGGGATCGGGCCCCAGCATTTT.

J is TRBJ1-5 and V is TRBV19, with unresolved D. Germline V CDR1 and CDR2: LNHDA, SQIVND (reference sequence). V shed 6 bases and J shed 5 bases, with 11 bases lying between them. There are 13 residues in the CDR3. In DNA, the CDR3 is TGTGCCAGTAGCGAGAGCGTGTATCAGCCCCAGCATTTT. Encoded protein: CASSESVYQPQHF.

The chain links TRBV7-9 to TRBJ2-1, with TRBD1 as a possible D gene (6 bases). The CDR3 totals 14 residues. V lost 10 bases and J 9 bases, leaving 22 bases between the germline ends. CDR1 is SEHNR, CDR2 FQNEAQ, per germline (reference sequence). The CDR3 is CAIPMGAVWSEQFF. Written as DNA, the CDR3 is TGTGCCATACCAATGGGGGCGGTGTGGAGTGAGCAGTTCTTC.

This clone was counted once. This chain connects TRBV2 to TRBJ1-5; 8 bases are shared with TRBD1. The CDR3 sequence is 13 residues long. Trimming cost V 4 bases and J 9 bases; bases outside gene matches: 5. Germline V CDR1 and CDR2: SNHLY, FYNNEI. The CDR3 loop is CASSADRGGPQHF. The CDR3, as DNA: TGTGCCAGCAGTGCCGACAGGGGTGGGCCCCAGCATTTT.

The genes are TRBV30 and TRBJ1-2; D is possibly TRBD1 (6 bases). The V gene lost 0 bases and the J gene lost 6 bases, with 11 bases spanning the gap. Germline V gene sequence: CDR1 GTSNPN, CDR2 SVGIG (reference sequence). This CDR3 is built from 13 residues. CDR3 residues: CAWSVRRGNGYTF. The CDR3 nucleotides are TGTGCCTGGAGTGTCCGCAGGGGTAATGGCTACACCTTC.

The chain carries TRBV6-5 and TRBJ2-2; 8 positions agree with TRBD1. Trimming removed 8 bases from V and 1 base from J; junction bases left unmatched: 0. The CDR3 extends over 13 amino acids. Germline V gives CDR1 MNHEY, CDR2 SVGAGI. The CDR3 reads CASGTGNTGELFF. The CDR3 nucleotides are TGTGCCAGCGGGACAGGGAACACCGGGGAGCTGTTTTTT.

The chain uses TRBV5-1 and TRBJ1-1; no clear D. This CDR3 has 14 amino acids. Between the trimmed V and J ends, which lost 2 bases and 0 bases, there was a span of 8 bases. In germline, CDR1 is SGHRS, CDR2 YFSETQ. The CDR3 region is CASSFTSMNTEAFF. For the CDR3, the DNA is TGCGCCAGCAGCTTTACATCCATGAACACTGAAGCTTTCTTT. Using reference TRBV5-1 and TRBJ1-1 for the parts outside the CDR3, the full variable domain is KAGVTQTPRYLIKTRGQQVTLSCSPISGHRSVSWYQQTPGQGLQFLFEYFSETQRNKGNFPGRFSGRQFSNSRSEMNVSTLELGDSALYLCASSFTSMNTEAFFGQGTRLTVV.

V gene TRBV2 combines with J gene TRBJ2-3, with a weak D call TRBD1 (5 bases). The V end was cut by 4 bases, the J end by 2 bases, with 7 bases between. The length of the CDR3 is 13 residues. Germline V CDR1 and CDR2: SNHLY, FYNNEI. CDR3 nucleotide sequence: TGTGCCAGCAGTGTGGGGCTCACAGATACGCAGTATTTT. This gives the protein CASSVGLTDTQYF.

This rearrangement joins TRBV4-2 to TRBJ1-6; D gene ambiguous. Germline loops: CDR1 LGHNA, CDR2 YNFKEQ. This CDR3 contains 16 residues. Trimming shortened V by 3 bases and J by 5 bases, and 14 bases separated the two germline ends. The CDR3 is CASSQDWSGDNSPLHF. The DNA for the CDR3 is TGTGCCAGCAGCCAGGACTGGTCTGGTGATAATTCACCCCTCCACTTT.

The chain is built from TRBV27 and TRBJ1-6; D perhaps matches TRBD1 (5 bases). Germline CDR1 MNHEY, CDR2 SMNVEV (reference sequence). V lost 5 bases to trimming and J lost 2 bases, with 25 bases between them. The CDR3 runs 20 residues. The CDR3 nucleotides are TGTGCCAGCAGTCCAGGTAGACAGTTCTCGTCTGACCCCTATAATTCACCCCTCCACTTT. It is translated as CASSPGRQFSSDPYNSPLHF.

CDR3 loop: CASSSGGLSTVYTEAFF. In DNA, the CDR3 is TGTGCCAGCAGCTCCGGGGGACTTTCGACAGTCTATACTGAAGCTTTCTTT. This chain uses TRBV5-4 with TRBJ1-1; a weak D match, TRBD1 (5 bases). Germline CDR1 reads SGHNT; CDR2 reads YYREEE (reference sequence). The V end was cut by 3 bases, the J end by 5 bases, with 23 bases between. This CDR3 is built from 17 residues.